This entry is about one T cell receptor (beta chain). What it binds is not known. These data originate in a study of shared clonotypes between healthy human individuals. Study-wide points: It was expected that sequencing depth would affect clonotype sharing among donors.

Looked up from germline, CDR1 is SGHRS and CDR2 is YFSETQ. The V end was cut by 0 bases, the J end by 1 base, with 16 bases between. The CDR3 spans 17 residues. Produced via immunoSEQ multiplex PCR; TCRdb's table is partial and in-frame only. The sample includes about 2.3 million clones, more than 80% of them seen just once. V and J are TRBV5-1 and TRBJ1-1; D is possibly TRBD1 (5 bases). The sequence came from a young man in good health. Some clones in this sample may be carry-over from other donors' samples. The sequencing input was naive CD4+ T cells from PBMCs. Described subset: CD45RA+ positively selected. The CDR3 loop reads CASSLAYGGARNTEAFF. The CDR3 bases are TGCGCCAGCAGCTTGGCCTATGGCGGGGCTCGGAACACTGAAGCTTTCTTT.